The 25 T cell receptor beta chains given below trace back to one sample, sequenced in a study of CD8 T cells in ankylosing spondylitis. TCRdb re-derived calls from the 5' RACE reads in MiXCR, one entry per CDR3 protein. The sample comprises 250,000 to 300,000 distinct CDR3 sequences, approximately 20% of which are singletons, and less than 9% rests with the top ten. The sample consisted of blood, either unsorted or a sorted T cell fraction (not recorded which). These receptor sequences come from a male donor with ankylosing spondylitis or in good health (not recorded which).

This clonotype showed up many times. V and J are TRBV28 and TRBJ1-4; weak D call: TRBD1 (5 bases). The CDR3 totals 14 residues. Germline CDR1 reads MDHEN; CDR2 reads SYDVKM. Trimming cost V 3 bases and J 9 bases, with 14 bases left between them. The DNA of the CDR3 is TGTGCCAGCAGTTTCGACAGACTAATGAAAAAACTGTTTTTT. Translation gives CASSFDRLMKKLFF.

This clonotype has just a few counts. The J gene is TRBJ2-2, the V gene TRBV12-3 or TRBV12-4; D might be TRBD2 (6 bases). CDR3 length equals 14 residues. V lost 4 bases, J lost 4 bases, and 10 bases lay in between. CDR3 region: CASSWRGSTGELFF. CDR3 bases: TGTGCCAGCAGTTGGAGGGGTAGCACCGGGGAGCTGTTTTTT.

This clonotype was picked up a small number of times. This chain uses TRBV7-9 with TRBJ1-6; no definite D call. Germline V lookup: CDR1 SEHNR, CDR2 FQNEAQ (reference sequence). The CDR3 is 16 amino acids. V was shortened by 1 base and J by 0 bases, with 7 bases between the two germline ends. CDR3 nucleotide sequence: TGTGCCAGCAGCTTAGTACCTAGCTCCTATAATTCACCCCTCCACTTT. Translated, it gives CASSLVPSSYNSPLHF.

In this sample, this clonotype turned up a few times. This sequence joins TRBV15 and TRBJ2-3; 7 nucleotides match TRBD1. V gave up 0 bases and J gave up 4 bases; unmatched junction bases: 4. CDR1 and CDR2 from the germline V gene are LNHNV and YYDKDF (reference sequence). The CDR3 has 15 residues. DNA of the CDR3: TGTGCCACCAGCAGAGATCCCAGGGGGTCAGATACGCAGTATTTT. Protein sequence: CATSRDPRGSDTQYF.

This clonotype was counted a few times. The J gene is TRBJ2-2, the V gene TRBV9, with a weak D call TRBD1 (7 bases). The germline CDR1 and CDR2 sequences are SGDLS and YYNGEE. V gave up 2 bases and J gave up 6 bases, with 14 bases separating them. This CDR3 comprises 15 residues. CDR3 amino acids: CASSVQGGLAGELFF. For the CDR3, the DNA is TGTGCCAGCAGCGTCCAGGGGGGATTGGCCGGGGAGCTGTTTTTT.

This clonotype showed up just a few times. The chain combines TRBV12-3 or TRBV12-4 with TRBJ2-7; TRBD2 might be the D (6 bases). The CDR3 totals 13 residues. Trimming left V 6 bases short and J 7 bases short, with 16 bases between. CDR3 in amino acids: CASSPNSGREQYV. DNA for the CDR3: TGTGCCAGCAGCCCCAATAGCGGAAGGGAGCAGTACGTC.

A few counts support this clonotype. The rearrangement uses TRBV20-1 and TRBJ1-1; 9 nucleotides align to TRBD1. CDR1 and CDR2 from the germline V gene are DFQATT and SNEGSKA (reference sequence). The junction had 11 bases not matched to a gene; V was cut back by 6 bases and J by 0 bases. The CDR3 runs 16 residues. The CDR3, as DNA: TGCAGTGCCCTGGGACAGGGAAGGGGGATGAACACTGAAGCTTTCTTT. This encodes CSALGQGRGMNTEAFF.

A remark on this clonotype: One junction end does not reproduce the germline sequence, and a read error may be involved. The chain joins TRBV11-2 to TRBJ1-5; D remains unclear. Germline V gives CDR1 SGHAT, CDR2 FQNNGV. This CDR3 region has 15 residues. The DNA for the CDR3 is TGTACCAGCAGCTTAGCGGGCAAGCCCAATCAGCCCCAGCATTTT. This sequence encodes CTSSLAGKPNQPQHF.

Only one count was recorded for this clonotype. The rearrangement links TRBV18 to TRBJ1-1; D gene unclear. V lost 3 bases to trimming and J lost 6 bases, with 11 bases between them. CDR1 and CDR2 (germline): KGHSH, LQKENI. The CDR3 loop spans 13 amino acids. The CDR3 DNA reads TGTGCCAGCTCACCTATCGACGGTCCTGAAGCTTTCTTT. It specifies CASSPIDGPEAFF.

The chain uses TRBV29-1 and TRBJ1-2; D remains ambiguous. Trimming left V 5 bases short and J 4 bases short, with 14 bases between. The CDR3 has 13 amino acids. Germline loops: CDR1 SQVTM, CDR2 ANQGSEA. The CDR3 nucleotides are TGCAGCGTTAGCCCTTCCCGGACCTATGGCTACACCTTC. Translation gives CSVSPSRTYGYTF.

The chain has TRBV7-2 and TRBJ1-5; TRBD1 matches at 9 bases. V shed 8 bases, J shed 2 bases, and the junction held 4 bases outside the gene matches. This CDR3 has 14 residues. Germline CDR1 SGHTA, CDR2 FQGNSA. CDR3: CASRDREGNQPQHF. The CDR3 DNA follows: TGTGCCAGCCGGGACAGGGAGGGCAATCAGCCCCAGCATTTT.

CDR3 protein: CAISDLGRDTEAFF. The CDR3 DNA reads TGTGCCATCAGTGATCTGGGGAGGGACACTGAAGCTTTCTTT. V usage is TRBV10-3 and J usage is TRBJ1-1; D not resolved. The CDR3 contains 14 residues. Trimming cost V 3 bases and J 3 bases, with 11 bases left between them. Per germline, CDR1 ENHRY and CDR2 SYGVKD.

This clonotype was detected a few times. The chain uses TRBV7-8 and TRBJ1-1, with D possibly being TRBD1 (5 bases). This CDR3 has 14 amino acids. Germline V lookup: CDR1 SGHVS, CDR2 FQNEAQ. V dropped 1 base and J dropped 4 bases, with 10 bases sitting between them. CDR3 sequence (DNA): TGTGCCAGCAGCTTAGATCTGGGGACCACTGAAGCTTTCTTT. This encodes CASSLDLGTTEAFF.

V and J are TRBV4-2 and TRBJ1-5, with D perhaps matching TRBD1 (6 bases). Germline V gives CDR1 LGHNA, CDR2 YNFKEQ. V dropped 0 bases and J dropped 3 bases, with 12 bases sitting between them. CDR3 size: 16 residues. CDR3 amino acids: CASSQERGVLNQPQHF. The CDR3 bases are TGTGCCAGCAGCCAAGAGAGGGGGGTGCTCAATCAGCCCCAGCATTTT.

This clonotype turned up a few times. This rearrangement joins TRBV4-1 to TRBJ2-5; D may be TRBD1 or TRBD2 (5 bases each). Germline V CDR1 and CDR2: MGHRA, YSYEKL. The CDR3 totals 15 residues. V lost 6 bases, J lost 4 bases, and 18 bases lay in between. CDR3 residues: CASSGAATRGETQYF. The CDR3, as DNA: TGCGCCAGCAGTGGGGCAGCTACCCGGGGAGAGACCCAGTACTTC.

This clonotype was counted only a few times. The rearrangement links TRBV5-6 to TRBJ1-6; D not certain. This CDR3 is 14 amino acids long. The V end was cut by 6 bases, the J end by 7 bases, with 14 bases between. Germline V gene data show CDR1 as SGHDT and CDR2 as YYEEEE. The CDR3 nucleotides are TGTGCCAGCACCTCTCGCAGCCAAAATTCACCCCTCCACTTT. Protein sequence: CASTSRSQNSPLHF.

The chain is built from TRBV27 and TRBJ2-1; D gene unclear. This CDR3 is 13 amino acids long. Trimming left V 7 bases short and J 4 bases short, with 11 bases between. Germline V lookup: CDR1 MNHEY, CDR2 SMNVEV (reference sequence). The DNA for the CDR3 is TGTGCCAGCAAAGACGACATGTACAATGAGCAGTTCTTC. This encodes CASKDDMYNEQFF.

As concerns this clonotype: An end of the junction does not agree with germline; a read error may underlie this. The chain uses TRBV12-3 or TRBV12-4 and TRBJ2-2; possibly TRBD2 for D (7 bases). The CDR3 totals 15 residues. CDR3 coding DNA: TGTGCCAACAGTTTAGGGGGAGGGCCCACCGGGGAGCTGTTTTTT. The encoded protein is CANSLGGGPTGELFF.

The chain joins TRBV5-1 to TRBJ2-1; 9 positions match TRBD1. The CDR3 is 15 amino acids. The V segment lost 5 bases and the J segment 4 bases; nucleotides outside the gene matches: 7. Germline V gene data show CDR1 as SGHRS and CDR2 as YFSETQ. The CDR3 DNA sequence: TGCGCCAGCAGAGCGCAGGACAGGGGATACAATGAGCAGTTCTTC. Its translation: CASRAQDRGYNEQFF. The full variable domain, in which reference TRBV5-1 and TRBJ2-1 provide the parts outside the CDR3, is KAGVTQTPRYLIKTRGQQVTLSCSPISGHRSVSWYQQTPGQGLQFLFEYFSETQRNKGNFPGRFSGRQFSNSRSEMNVSTLELGDSALYLCASRAQDRGYNEQFFGPGTRLTVL.

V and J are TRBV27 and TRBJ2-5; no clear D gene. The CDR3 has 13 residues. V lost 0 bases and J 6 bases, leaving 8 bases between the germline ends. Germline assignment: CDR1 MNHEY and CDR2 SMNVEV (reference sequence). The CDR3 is CASSLSGMQTQYF. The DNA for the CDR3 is TGTGCCAGCAGTTTATCGGGAATGCAGACCCAGTACTTC.

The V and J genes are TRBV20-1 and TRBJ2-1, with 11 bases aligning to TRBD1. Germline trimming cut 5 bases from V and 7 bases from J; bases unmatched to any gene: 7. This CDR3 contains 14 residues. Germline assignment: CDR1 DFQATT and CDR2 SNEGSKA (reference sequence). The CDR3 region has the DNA TGCAGTGCTGGACGGACAGGGGGCGTAAATGAGCAGTTCTTC. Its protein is CSAGRTGGVNEQFF.

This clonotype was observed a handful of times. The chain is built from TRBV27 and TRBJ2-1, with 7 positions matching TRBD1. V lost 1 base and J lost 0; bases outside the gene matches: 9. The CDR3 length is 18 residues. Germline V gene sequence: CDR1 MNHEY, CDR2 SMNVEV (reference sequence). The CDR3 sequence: CASSLLGQRESSYNEQFF. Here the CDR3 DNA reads TGTGCCAGCAGTTTATTGGGACAGCGAGAGAGCTCCTACAATGAGCAGTTCTTC.

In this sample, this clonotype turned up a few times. The CDR3 DNA sequence: TGTGCCAGCATAGGCGGAACAGGGGTCAATCTGTCCCCATCCCCTAACTATGGCTACACCTTC. It is translated as CASIGGTGVNLSPSPNYGYTF. V gene TRBV2 combines with J gene TRBJ1-2; 7 bases align to TRBD1. The V gene end was trimmed by 7 bases and the J gene end by 0 bases; junction bases not matched to a gene: 26. CDR3 length: 21 amino acids. Germline assignment: CDR1 SNHLY and CDR2 FYNNEI.

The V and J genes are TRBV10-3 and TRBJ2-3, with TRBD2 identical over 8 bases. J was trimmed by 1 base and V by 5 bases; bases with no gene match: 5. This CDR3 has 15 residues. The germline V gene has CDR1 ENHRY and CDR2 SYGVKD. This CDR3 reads CAISLGGAGTDTQYF. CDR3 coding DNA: TGTGCCATCAGTCTCGGGGGGGCCGGCACAGATACGCAGTATTTT.

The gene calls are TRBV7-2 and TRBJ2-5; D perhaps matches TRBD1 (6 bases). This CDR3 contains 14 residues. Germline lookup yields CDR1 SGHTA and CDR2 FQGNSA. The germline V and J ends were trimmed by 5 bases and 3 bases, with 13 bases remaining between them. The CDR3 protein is CASSKRTAKETQYF. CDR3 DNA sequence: TGTGCCAGCAGCAAAAGGACAGCAAAAGAGACCCAGTACTTC.